This T cell receptor beta chain was identified during a study of regulatory T cells in long-lasting Graves disease. Study-level background: Patients newly diagnosed with Graves' had been on antithyroid drugs for under 3 months.

V lost 0 bases and J lost 4; bases outside the gene matches: 5. Germline values: CDR1 MNHEY, CDR2 SVGAGI. This CDR3 is built from 15 residues. This clonotype turned up a few times. The time point here: newly diagnosed GD, antithyroid drugs for less than 3 months. Following extraction of RNA from PBMCs, that RNA was used to make the TCR library. For TCR beta, libraries came from iRepertoire HTBI primers and Arm-PCR of CDR3 regions. Using its own MiXCR run on the multiplex PCR reads, TCRdb lists one record per CDR3 protein. The sample includes 360,000 or so distinct CDR3 sequences, 12% of them seen just once. The sample was also reused in another study, on T cells in Graves' hyperthyroidism and ophthalmopathy. Per that paper: In validation, the model predicted ophthalmopathy. These predictions came a median roughly 7.1 months before onset.

Sample: peripheral blood mononuclear cells (PBMCs), taken at new diagnosis, from a patient treated with antithyroid drugs. The clonotype was recovered from a woman in her late teens or twenties with Graves disease. The chain recombines TRBV6-5 with TRBJ1-1; 7 bases align to TRBD1. The CDR3 bases are TGTGCCAGCAGTTACTCGAAGGCAGGGGGCACTGAAGCTTTCTTT. Its translation is CASSYSKAGGTEAFF.